This T cell receptor (beta chain) was identified in a study of T cells in Graves' hyperthyroidism and ophthalmopathy. From RNA transcripts, TCR beta CDR3 regions were amplified. The TCR CDR3 first-round RT-PCR relied on the HTBI primer set. TCRdb used MiXCR to reprocess the multiplex PCR reads, holding one entry per CDR3 protein. The sample shows roughly 110,000 distinct CDR3 sequences, 15% to 20% of them seen only once. This clonotype was seen repeatedly, ten times or more. The sample was blood. The origin of this receptor is a woman aged 50 to 60 with Graves' hyperthyroidism.

In DNA, the CDR3 is TGTGCCAGTAGTACGTCAGACAGGGGCCCAACTCAGCATTTT. This gives the protein CASSTSDRGPTQHF. The genes are TRBV19 and TRBJ1-5, with 8 bases aligning to TRBD1. The CDR3 contains 14 residues. V gave up 4 bases and J gave up 13 bases; unmatched junction bases: 12. Per germline, CDR1 LNHDA and CDR2 SQIVND (reference sequence).